This T cell receptor beta chain comes out of a study of Graves' ophthalmopathy and Graves' hyperthyroidism. General study results and limits: As the model predicted ophthalmopathy progression, it achieved a sensitivity of 70.59% and a specificity of around 73%.

Amplified material comprised TCR beta CDR3 regions derived from RNA transcripts. Investigators did first-round RT-PCR with HTBI primers, then second-round multiplex PCR. TCRdb reprocessed the multiplex PCR reads via MiXCR and lists one record per CDR3 protein. The repertoire holds under 350,000 distinct CDR3 sequences, with about 17% as singletons. CDR1 SQVTM and CDR2 ANQGSEA come from the germline V gene. The CDR3 length is 13 residues. J lost 3 bases, V lost 6 bases, and 8 bases had no gene match. Under 3 months in duration, the ophthalmopathy in affected donors had moderate-to-severe activity, CAS ≥3 and NOSPECS ≥4. This clonotype was picked up many times. Its specificity is not known.

V and J are TRBV29-1 and TRBJ2-7, with TRBD2 identical over 7 bases. Sample: peripheral blood. This clonotype was sampled from an adult man with Graves' ophthalmopathy. The CDR3 sequence is CSVRGGGSYEQYF. CDR3 sequence (DNA): TGCAGCGTCCGTGGGGGGGGGAGCTACGAGCAGTACTTC.